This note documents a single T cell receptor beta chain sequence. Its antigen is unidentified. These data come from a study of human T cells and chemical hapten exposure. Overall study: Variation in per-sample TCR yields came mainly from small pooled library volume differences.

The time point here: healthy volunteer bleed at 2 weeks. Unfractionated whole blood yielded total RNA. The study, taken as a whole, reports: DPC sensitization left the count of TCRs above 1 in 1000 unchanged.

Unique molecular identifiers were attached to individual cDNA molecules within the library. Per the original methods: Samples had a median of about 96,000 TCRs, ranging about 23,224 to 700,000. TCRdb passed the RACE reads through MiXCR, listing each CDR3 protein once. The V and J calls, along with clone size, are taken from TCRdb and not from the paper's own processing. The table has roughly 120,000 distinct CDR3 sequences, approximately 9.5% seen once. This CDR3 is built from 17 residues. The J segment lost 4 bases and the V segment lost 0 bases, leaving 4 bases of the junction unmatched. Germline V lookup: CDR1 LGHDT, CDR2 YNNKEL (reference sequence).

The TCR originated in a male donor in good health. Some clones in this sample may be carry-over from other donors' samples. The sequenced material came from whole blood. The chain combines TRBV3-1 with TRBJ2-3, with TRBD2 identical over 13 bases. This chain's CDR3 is CASSQDTSGRGADTQYF. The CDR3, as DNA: TGTGCCAGCAGCCAAGATACTAGCGGGAGGGGAGCAGATACGCAGTATTTT.